This T cell receptor (beta chain) was documented in a study of CD8+CD57+ T cells in acquired aplastic anemia. This CDR3 region has 14 residues. Germline CDR1 and CDR2: MGHRA and YSYEKL. Between the trimmed V and J ends, which lost 5 bases and 6 bases, there was a span of 14 bases. Profiling that covered TCR beta VDJ and CDR3 relied on genomic DNA as its template. TCRdb called the reads again in MiXCR, with one record for every CDR3 protein. The sample has approximately 150,000 distinct CDR3 sequences; roughly 45% are singletons. This clonotype was counted many times. Its matching antigen is unknown. Study-wide findings and caveats: Significance was not reached for CD8+ Simpson's diversity between patients and controls.

For sequencing, patients were chosen who had shown expansion of CD8+CD57+ cells by flow cytometry. Sequenced sample: sorted CD4+, CD8+, or CD8+CD57+ T cells (not recorded which) from PBMCs. This rearrangement joins TRBV4-1 to TRBJ1-5; no definite D call. The receptor was derived from a human donor with aplastic anemia. The CDR3, as DNA: TGCGCCAGCAGCGAGACTAGCATGAGTCAGCCCCAGCATTTT. This sequence encodes CASSETSMSQPQHF.